This T cell receptor (beta chain) stems from a study of technical replicates of blood from a handful of donors. TCRdb's copy holds only in-frame clones and misses some; the assay was immunoSEQ multiplex PCR. The sample has about 70,000 clones, roughly 96% seen once; the top ten hold roughly 0.19%. The clonotype was recovered from a human donor in good health. Sequencing was carried out using T cells isolated from PBMCs.

CDR3 DNA sequence: TGTGCCAGCAGCCGGGACAGCTCCTTGAACACTGAAGCTTTCTTT. Residues: CASSRDSSLNTEAFF. The chain combines TRBV6-5 with TRBJ1-1; 7 nucleotides line up with TRBD1. The V segment lost 6 bases and the J segment 0 bases; nucleotides outside the gene matches: 7. This CDR3 comprises 15 residues. Per germline, CDR1 MNHEY and CDR2 SVGAGI.